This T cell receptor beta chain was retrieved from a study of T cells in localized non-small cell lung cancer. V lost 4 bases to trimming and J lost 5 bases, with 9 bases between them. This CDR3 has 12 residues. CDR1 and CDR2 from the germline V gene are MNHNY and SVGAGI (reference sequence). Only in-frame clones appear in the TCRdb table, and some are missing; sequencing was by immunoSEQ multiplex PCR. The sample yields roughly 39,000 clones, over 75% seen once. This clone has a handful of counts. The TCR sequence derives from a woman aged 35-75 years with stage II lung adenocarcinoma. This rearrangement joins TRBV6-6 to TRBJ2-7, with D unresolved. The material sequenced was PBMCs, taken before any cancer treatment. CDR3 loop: CASSSPRNEQYF. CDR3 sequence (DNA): TGTGCCAGCAGTTCCCCGAGGAACGAGCAGTACTTC.